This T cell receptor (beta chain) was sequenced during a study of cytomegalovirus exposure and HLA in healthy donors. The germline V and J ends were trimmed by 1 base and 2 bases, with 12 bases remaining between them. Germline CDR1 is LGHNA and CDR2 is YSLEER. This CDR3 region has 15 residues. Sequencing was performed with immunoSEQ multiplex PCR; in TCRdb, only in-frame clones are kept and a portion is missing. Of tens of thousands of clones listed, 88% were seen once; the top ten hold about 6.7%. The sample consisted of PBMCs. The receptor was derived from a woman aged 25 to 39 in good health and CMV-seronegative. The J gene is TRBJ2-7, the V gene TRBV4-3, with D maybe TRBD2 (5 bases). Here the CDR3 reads CASSQGPDFTYEQYF. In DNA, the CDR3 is TGCGCCAGCAGCCAAGGTCCGGACTTCACCTACGAGCAGTACTTC.